This T cell receptor (beta chain) was sequenced in a study of beta chain features in type 1 diabetes. cDNA synthesis used the whole RNA isolate, giving expressed TCRB sequences. Repertoires were generated with immunoSEQ multiplex PCR, while TCRdb's copy carries only in-frame clones and drops some. This repertoire shows some 350,000 clones, over 8.5% found once; its top ten account for 0.6%. Study results and caveats: Within each of all four CD4+ subsets, Type 1 diabetes patients had TCRB CDR3s that were moderately but significantly shorter. Since sequencing was performed on cDNA, cells with high TCR expression could be over-represented.

This clone was seen a few times. The antigen is not known. The CDR3 extends over 13 amino acids. Germline V gene data show CDR1 as KGHSH and CDR2 as LQKENI. The V end was cut by 3 bases, the J end by 10 bases, with 13 bases between. The specimen sequenced was central memory CD4+ T cells from blood. The chain links TRBV18 to TRBJ2-1; perhaps TRBD1 as D (6 bases). The receptor was derived from a young man with type 1 diabetes. CDR3 sequence (DNA): TGTGCCAGCTCACCTACAGACAGGAGCGAGCAGTTCTTC. This translates into CASSPTDRSEQFF.